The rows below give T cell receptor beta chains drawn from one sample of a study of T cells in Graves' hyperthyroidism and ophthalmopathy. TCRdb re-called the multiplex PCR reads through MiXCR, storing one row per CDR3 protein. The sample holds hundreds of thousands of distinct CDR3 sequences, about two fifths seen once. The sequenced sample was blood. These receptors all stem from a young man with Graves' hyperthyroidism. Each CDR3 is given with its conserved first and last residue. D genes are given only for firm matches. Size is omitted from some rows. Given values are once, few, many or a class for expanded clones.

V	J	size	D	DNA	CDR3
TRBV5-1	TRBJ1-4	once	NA	TGCGCCAGCAGCTTGGATCCCGGGGGTCAAGAAAAACTGTTTTTT	CASSLDPGGQEKLFF
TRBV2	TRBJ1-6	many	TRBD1	TGTGCCAGCAGGGGGCGACAGGGTTCACCCCTCCACTTT	CASRGRQGSPLHF
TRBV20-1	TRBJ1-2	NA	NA	TGCAGTGAAGCCTCCATGGATGGCTACACCTTC	CSEASMDGYTF
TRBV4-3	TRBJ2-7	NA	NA	TGCGCCAGCAGCCAAGAATCCGGGGCCTACGAGCAGTACTTC	CASSQESGAYEQYF
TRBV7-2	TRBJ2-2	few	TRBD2	TGTGCCAGCAGCTGGCGGGGGGCAGACACCGGGGAGCTGTTTTTT	CASSWRGADTGELFF
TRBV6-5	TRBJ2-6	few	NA	TGTGCCAGCAGTGATAAGCCCCCTGCGGCCAACGTCCTGACTTTC	CASSDKPPAANVLTF
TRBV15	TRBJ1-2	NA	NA	TGTGCCACCAGTCCCCAGGGCTTGGAGGGCTACACCTTC	CATSPQGLEGYTF
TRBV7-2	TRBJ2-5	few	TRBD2	TGTGCCAGCAGCTTACGGCTAGCGGGAGTTGGGGAGACCCAGTACTTC	CASSLRLAGVGETQYF
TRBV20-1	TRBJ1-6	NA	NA	TGCAGTGCTGGACGGGCCGCCGGGGCCCCCCTCCACTTT	CSAGRAAGAPLHF
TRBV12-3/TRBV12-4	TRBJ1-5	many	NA	TGTGCCAGCAGACTAGACAGCGATCAGCCCCAGCATTTT	CASRLDSDQPQHF
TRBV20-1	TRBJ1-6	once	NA	TGCAGTGCTCGCTTTGGGGGATCCCCCCTCCACTTT	CSARFGGSPLHF
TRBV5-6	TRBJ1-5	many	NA	TGTGCCAGCAGCTTGAGAGGGGAGGGCAATCAGCCCCAGCATTTT	CASSLRGEGNQPQHF
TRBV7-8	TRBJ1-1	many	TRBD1	TGTGCCAGCAGTCCTGACAGGGGAGGCACTGAAGCTTTCTTT	CASSPDRGGTEAFF
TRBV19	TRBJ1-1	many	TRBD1	TGTGCCAGTAGTCGTAACAGGGGCAGGACTGAAGCTTTCTTT	CASSRNRGRTEAFF
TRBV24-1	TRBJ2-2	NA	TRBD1	TGTGCCAGCAGTTTCCGATTGACAGGGAAGAACACCGGGGAGCTGTTTTTT	CASSFRLTGKNTGELFF
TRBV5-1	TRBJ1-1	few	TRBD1	TGCGCCAGCAGCGAAGGGGACAGGGAGAAGCGTCAACGAGGGACTGAAGCTTTCTTT	CASSEGDREKRQRGTEAFF
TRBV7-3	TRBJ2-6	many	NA	TGTGCCAGCAGCTTGGATCCCGGGGCCAACGTCCTGACTTTC	CASSLDPGANVLTF
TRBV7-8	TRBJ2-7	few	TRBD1	TGTGCCAGCAGCTCCCCGGACAGGGGAGAGGGCTACGAGCAGTACTTC	CASSSPDRGEGYEQYF
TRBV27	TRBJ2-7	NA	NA	TGTGCCAGCAGTTTATCGGAGCGGAGGGAGCAGTACTTC	CASSLSERREQYF
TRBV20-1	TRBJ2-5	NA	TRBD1	TGCAGTGCTAAAGGATCCCGGGACAGGGGAGGCGGGGAGACCCAGTACTTC	CSAKGSRDRGGGETQYF
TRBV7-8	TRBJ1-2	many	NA	TGTGCCAGCTCCCTGGGACACTCGGGCTATGGCTACACCTTC	CASSLGHSGYGYTF
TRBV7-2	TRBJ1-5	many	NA	TGTGCCAGCAGCTTTGGGGTGGAGCAGCCCCAGCATTTT	CASSFGVEQPQHF
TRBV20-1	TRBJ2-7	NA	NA	TGCAGTGCTAGAACCAGTCGCTCGACCTACGAGCAGTACTTC	CSARTSRSTYEQYF
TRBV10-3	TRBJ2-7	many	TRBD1	TGTGCCACAGGGACAGGGGGAGGCGAGCAGTACTTC	CATGTGGGEQYF
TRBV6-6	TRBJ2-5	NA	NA	TGTGCCAGCAACCGTCAGGGAGAGGCTGAGACCCAGTACTTC	CASNRQGEAETQYF
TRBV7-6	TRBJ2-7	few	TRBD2	TGTGCCAGCAGCTTTACAGCGGGGGAGCCCTACGAGCAGTACTTC	CASSFTAGEPYEQYF
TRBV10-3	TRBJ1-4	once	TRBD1	TGTGCCACCGGGACAGGCCGGCTTAATGAAAAACTGTTTTTT	CATGTGRLNEKLFF
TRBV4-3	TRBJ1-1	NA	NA	TGCGCCAGCAGCCAAGATTCGGAGGGCACTGAAGCTTTCTTT	CASSQDSEGTEAFF
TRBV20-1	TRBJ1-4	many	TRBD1	TGCAGTGCTAGGACAGGGGAACATGAAAAACTGTTTTTT	CSARTGEHEKLFF
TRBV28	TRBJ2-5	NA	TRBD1	TGTGCCAGCAGTCCGACAGGGAGTGTGGAGACCCAGTACTTC	CASSPTGSVETQYF
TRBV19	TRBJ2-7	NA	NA	TGTGCCAGTAGTACCTGGGCAGGGGCCTACGAGCAGTACTTC	CASSTWAGAYEQYF
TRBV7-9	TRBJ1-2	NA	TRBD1	TGTGCCAGCAGCCACGGGAGGACAGGGCCCGACTTC	CASSHGRTGPDF
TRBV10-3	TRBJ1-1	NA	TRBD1	TGTGCCAGCATTGGGACAGGGGAGTTGGGAGAGAACACTGAAGCTTTCTTT	CASIGTGELGENTEAFF
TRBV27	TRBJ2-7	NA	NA	TGTGCCAGCAGTTTAGTTCTGGGACCCGTCTACGAGCAGTACTTC	CASSLVLGPVYEQYF
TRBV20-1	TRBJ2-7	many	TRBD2	TGCAGTGCTAGAGCTAGCGGTTACTCATACGAGCAGTACTTC	CSARASGYSYEQYF
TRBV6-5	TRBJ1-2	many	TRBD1	TGTGCCAGTAGAACAGGGGGCCATGGCTACACCTTC	CASRTGGHGYTF
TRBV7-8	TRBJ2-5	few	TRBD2	TGTGCCAGCAGCGCTAGCGGGCCCGGGGAGACCCAGTACTTC	CASSASGPGETQYF
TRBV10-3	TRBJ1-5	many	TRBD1	TGTGCCATCAGGACAGGGGATCAGCCCCAGCATTTT	CAIRTGDQPQHF
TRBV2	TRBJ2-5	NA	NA	TGTGCCAGCATGGGGGGCCCCCAAGAGACCCAGTACTTC	CASMGGPQETQYF